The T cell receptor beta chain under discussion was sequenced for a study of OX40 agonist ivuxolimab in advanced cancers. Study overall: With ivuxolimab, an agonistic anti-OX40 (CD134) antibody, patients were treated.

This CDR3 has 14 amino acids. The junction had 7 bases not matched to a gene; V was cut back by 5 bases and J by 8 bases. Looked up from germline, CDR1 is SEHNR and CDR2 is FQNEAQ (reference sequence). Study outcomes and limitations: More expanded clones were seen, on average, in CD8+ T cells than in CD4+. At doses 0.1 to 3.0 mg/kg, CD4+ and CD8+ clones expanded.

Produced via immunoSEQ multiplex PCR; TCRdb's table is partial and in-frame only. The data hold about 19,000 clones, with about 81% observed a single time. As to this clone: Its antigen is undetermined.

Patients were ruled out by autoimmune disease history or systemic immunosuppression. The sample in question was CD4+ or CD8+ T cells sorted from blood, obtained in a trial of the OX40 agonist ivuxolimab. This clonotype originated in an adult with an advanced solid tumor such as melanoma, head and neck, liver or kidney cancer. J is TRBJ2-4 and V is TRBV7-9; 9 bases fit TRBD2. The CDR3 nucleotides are TGTGCCAGCAGCAGAGCGGGAGGTGAGGACATTCAGTACTTC. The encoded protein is CASSRAGGEDIQYF.